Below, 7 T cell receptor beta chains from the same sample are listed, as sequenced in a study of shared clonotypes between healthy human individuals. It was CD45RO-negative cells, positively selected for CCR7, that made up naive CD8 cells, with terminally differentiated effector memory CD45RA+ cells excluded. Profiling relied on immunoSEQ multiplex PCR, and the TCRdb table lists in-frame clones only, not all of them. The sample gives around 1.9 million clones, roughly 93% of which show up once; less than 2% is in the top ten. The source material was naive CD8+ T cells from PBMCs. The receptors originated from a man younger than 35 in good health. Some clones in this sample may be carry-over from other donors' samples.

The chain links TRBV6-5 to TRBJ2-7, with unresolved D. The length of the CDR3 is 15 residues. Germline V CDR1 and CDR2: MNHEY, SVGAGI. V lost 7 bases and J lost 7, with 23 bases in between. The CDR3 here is CASTPRRLDGEEQYF. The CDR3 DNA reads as TGTGCCAGCACCCCTCGGCGCCTGGACGGAGAGGAGCAGTACTTC.

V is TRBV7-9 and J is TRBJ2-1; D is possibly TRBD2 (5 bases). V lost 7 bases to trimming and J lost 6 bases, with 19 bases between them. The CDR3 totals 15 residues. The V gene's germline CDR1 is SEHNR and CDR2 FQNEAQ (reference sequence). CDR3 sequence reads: CASTPFGGSLNEQFF. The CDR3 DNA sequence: TGTGCCAGCACCCCCTTCGGTGGGAGCCTCAATGAGCAGTTCTTC.

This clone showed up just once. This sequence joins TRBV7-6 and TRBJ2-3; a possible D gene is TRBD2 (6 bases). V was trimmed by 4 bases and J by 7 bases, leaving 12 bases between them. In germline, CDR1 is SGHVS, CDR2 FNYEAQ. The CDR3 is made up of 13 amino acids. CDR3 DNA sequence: TGTGCCAGCAGCTGGGACCGCGGGAATACGCAGTATTTT. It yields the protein CASSWDRGNTQYF.

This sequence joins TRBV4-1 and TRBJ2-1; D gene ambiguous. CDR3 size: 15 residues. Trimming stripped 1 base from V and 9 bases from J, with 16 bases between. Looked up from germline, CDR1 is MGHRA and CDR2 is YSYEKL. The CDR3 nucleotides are TGCGCCAGCAGCCAAGTTGGGTTAGTTACCGCTGAGCAGTTCTTC. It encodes CASSQVGLVTAEQFF.

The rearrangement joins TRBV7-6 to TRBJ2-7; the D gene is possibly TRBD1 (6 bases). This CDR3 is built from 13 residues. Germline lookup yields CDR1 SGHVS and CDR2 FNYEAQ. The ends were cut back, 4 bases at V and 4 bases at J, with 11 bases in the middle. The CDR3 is CASSSLGQYEQYF. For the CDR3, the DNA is TGTGCCAGCAGCTCCCTCGGACAGTACGAGCAGTACTTC.

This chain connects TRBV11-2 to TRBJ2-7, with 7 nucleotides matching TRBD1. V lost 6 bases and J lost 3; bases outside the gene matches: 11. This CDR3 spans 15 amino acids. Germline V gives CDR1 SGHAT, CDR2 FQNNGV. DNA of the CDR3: TGTGCCAGCAGTACGACAGGGAACCCTTACTACGAGCAGTACTTC. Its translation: CASSTTGNPYYEQYF.

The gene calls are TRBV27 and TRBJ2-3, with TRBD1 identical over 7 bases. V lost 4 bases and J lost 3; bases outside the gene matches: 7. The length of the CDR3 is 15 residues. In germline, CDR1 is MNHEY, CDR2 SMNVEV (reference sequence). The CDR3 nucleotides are TGTGCCAGCAGTTCCGGACAGGCATGGACAGATACGCAGTATTTT. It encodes CASSSGQAWTDTQYF.